The clone carrying this T cell receptor (beta chain) occurred many times. Its antigen is unidentified. This specimen belongs to a study of T cell repertoires in cytomegalovirus infection. Study-wide context: CMV infection plus the matching HLA type was flagged by public TCR beta signatures.

TCRdb processed the reads anew with MiXCR; each CDR3 protein has one entry. This repertoire shows about 330,000 distinct CDR3 sequences, over 7.5% found once; its top ten account for 3.5% to 4.5%. CDR1 is MNHEY and CDR2 is SMNVEV in the germline V gene (reference sequence). Trimming took 7 bases from V and 8 from J; bases not matched to a gene: 11. There are 15 residues in the CDR3. Study-wide points: Pooled public TCR beta family frequency picked out CMV carriers with the relevant HLA. CMV-specific TCR beta clonotypes restricted by HLA-C were the ones dominating the ex vivo response.

The rearrangement joins TRBV27 to TRBJ2-1, with 10 bases aligning to TRBD2. The clonotype comes from a human donor in good health (CMV status not recorded). Some clones in this sample may be carry-over from other donors' samples. The source material was PBMCs. As DNA, the CDR3 is TGTGCCAGCATTCCCGGGACTAGCGATCGCGATGAGCAGTTCTTC. Amino acid sequence: CASIPGTSDRDEQFF.